Listed below are T cell receptor beta chains from one sample, sequenced in a study of blood T cell repertoires in COVID-19. TCRdb's copy holds only in-frame clones and misses some; the assay was immunoSEQ multiplex PCR. Of fewer than 150,000 clones listed, approximately 84% are singletons. The sequencing input was peripheral blood. These receptors were collected from a woman at least 80 years old in a cohort sampled during active or convalescent COVID-19. Both conserved end residues are part of each CDR3. Each record gives: clone size, D gene, J gene, V gene, CDR3 protein, CDR3 DNA. The D gene is left open where the match is weak. For some rows the clone size is stated as once, few or many, or as a class when expanded; others skip it.

.,.,TRBJ1-1,TRBV6-1,CASSDTGWATEAFF,TGTGCCAGCAGTGATACAGGGTGGGCTACTGAAGCTTTCTTT
.,.,TRBJ1-4,TRBV5-1,CASSFAKGATNEKLFF,TGCGCCAGCAGCTTCGCCAAGGGGGCAACTAATGAAAAACTGTTTTTT
.,.,TRBJ2-3,TRBV7-7,CASSLAEGDTQYF,TGTGCTAGCAGCTTAGCGGAGGGGGATACGCAGTATTTT
.,.,TRBJ1-3,TRBV7-2,CASSSPGQQSGNTIYF,TGTGCCAGCAGCAGTCCGGGACAACAGTCTGGAAACACCATATATTTT
.,TRBD1,TRBJ2-3,TRBV15,CATSRESRTGGDTQYF,TGTGCCACCAGCAGAGAAAGTCGTACAGGGGGAGATACGCAGTATTTT
few,TRBD2,TRBJ2-3,TRBV19,CASSIVSGGYNTDTQYF,TGTGCCAGTAGTATTGTGAGCGGGGGTTACAACACAGATACGCAGTATTTT
.,TRBD2,TRBJ2-3,TRBV6-5,CASKPIGGGADTQYF,TGTGCCAGCAAGCCCATCGGCGGGGGGGCGGATACGCAGTATTTT
.,TRBD1,TRBJ1-4,TRBV3-1/TRBV3-2,CASSPRDRNNEKLFF,TGTGCCAGCAGCCCCCGGGACAGGAACAATGAAAAACTGTTTTTT
.,TRBD2,TRBJ2-1,TRBV10-3,CAIQERGRYNEQFF,TGTGCCATCCAAGAGCGGGGCAGATACAATGAGCAGTTCTTC
.,.,TRBJ1-1,TRBV21-1,CASKGQPNTEAFF,TGTGCCAGCAAGGGACAGCCGAACACTGAAGCTTTCTTT
.,TRBD2,TRBJ2-3,TRBV3-1/TRBV3-2,CASSQELSGGSDTQYF,TGTGCCAGCAGCCAAGAATTGAGCGGGGGGTCAGATACGCAGTATTTT
.,TRBD1,TRBJ1-5,TRBV28,CASRGTGAGQPQHF,TGTGCCAGCAGGGGGACAGGGGCGGGTCAGCCCCAGCATTTT
once,.,TRBJ1-1,TRBV5-1,CASSGEQGNTEAFF,TGCGCCAGCAGCGGAGAACAGGGGAACACTGAAGCTTTCTTT
.,.,TRBJ1-2,TRBV6-5,CASSTDRRYGYTF,TGTGCCAGCAGTACCGACAGGAGGTATGGCTACACCTTC
.,TRBD1,TRBJ1-6,TRBV5-1,CASSFGTGSGNSPLHF,TGCGCCAGCAGCTTTGGGACAGGGTCAGGGAATTCACCCCTCCACTTT
.,.,TRBJ1-2,TRBV7-2,CASSLTANYGYTF,TGTGCCAGCAGCTTGACAGCGAACTATGGCTACACCTTC
.,.,TRBJ1-4,TRBV18,CASSPEEAMSEKLFF,TGTGCCAGCTCACCAGAGGAGGCGATGAGTGAAAAACTGTTTTTT
.,.,TRBJ1-1,TRBV7-8,CASSKGHANTEAFF,TGTGCCAGCAGCAAGGGACACGCTAACACTGAAGCTTTCTTT
.,.,TRBJ2-7,TRBV6-6,CASSYGPSEQYF,TGTGCCAGCAGTTATGGGCCCTCGGAGCAGTACTTC
.,.,TRBJ2-2,TRBV9,CASSATGAGELFF,TGTGCCAGCAGCGCTACGGGTGCCGGGGAGCTGTTTTTT
.,TRBD2,TRBJ2-3,TRBV14,CASSQGTSGGAADTQYF,TGTGCCAGCAGCCAAGGGACTAGCGGGGGGGCCGCCGATACGCAGTATTTT
.,.,TRBJ1-2,TRBV5-1,CASSTQGQPSSNYGYTF,TGCGCCAGCAGCACTCAAGGACAGCCTAGTTCTAACTATGGCTACACCTTC
.,TRBD1,TRBJ2-7,TRBV18,CASSQDRVPYEQYF,TGTGCCAGCTCCCAGGACAGGGTCCCCTACGAGCAGTACTTC
once,.,TRBJ1-2,TRBV11-2,CASSLVGGRGGYTF,TGTGCCAGCAGCTTAGTGGGGGGGCGCGGTGGCTACACCTTC
.,TRBD2,TRBJ2-5,TRBV5-6,CASSLNGLGGETQYF,TGTGCCAGCAGCTTGAACGGACTGGGGGGGGAGACCCAGTACTTC
.,TRBD1,TRBJ2-3,TRBV6-2/TRBV6-3,CASSYSRGPASTADTQYF,TGTGCCAGCAGTTACTCGAGGGGGCCCGCGTCTACGGCAGATACGCAGTATTTT
.,TRBD1,TRBJ2-2,TRBV5-4,CASSGPGQLTGELFF,TGTGCCAGCAGCGGACCGGGACAGCTCACCGGGGAGCTGTTTTTT
.,.,TRBJ1-3,TRBV5-6,CASSHQYDRRKENTIYF,TGTGCCAGCAGCCATCAGTATGACAGGAGAAAGGAGAACACCATATATTTT
.,.,TRBJ2-7,TRBV5-5,CASSLPSRWEQYF,TGTGCCAGCAGCCTACCGTCCCGCTGGGAGCAGTACTTC
.,.,TRBJ1-1,TRBV6-5,CASRDPAGKNTEAFF,TGTGCCAGCAGGGATCCCGCAGGGAAGAACACTGAAGCTTTCTTT
.,TRBD2,TRBJ2-3,TRBV30,CAWSLLPSGGGTQYF,TGTGCCTGGAGTCTCCTTCCCTCGGGAGGAGGTACGCAGTATTTT
.,TRBD1,TRBJ1-5,TRBV4-2,CASSQVTGVNQPQHF,TGTGCCAGCAGCCAAGTGACAGGGGTCAATCAGCCCCAGCATTTT
.,TRBD1,TRBJ1-1,TRBV28,CASSLDRVGGAFF,TGTGCCAGCAGTTTAGACAGGGTCGGTGGAGCTTTCTTT
.,.,TRBJ1-5,TRBV5-1,CASSLFSDTAQHF,TGCGCCAGCAGCTTGTTTTCAGATACAGCCCAGCATTTT
.,.,TRBJ2-5,TRBV19,CASSTPDSPTQYF,TGTGCCAGTAGTACGCCGGACAGTCCTACCCAGTACTTC
few,.,TRBJ1-4,TRBV7-9,CASSPRGTFGEKLFF,TGTGCCAGCAGCCCAAGGGGAACTTTCGGGGAAAAACTGTTTTTT
.,.,TRBJ1-4,TRBV3-1/TRBV3-2,CASSLLGSWEKLFF,TGTGCCAGCAGCCTACTAGGTTCTTGGGAAAAACTGTTTTTT
many,.,TRBJ2-2,TRBV3-1/TRBV3-2,CASSPLKGELFF,TGTGCCAGCAGCCCGCTAAAGGGGGAGCTGTTTTTT
.,TRBD1,TRBJ1-4,TRBV4-2,CASSPGQGAANEKLFF,TGTGCCAGCAGCCCCGGACAGGGGGCGGCTAATGAAAAACTGTTTTTT
.,TRBD1,TRBJ2-5,TRBV30,CAWVRGQGETQYF,TGTGCCTGGGTAAGGGGACAGGGAGAGACCCAGTACTTC
.,.,TRBJ2-5,TRBV2,CASGGLEGLLQYF,TGTGCCAGCGGTGGACTGGAGGGGTTGCTCCAGTACTTC
.,.,TRBJ2-3,TRBV27,CASSWASQGTDTQYF,TGTGCCAGCAGCTGGGCGTCACAGGGCACAGATACGCAGTATTTT
many,.,TRBJ2-3,TRBV6-6,CASSQGPTDTQYF,TGTGCCAGCAGCCAGGGCCCCACAGATACGCAGTATTTT
once,.,TRBJ1-3,TRBV11-3,CASRPYTGSSGNTIYF,TGTGCCAGCAGACCCTATACAGGCTCATCTGGAAACACCATATATTTT
.,TRBD1,TRBJ2-7,TRBV5-6,CASSFQDRVPEQYF,TGTGCCAGCAGCTTTCAAGACAGGGTTCCCGAGCAGTACTTC
.,TRBD1,TRBJ1-2,TRBV4-1,CASSQNRDRVFGYTF,TGCGCCAGCAGCCAAAACCGGGACAGGGTGTTTGGCTACACCTTC